The source of this TCR beta chain is a study of PD-1 blockade in classical Hodgkin lymphoma. Described time point: cycle 4 day 1 (C4D1), after more than 5 weeks of nivolumab. Relapses following autologous stem cell transplantation were seen in all patients, with brentuximab vedotin exposure varying. V lost 2 bases, J lost 6 bases, and 13 bases lay in between. Germline loops: CDR1 SGHNT, CDR2 YENEEA. The CDR3 is 14 amino acids. Data came from immunoSEQ multiplex PCR; TCRdb stores just in-frame clones and leaves some out. Of tens of thousands of clones in the sample, around four fifths were seen once. The chain employs TRBV11-3 and TRBJ1-2; D ambiguous. This material consisted of peripheral blood mononuclear cells (PBMCs), taken before the fourth cycle of nivolumab. The sequence was collected from a human donor with classical Hodgkin lymphoma. This chain's CDR3 is CASSLFTRTDGYTF. For the CDR3, the DNA is TGTGCCAGCAGCTTATTCACGAGAACGGATGGCTACACCTTC. The full variable domain, in which reference TRBV11-3 and TRBJ1-2 provide the parts outside the CDR3, is EAGVVQSPRYKIIEKKQPVAFWCNPISGHNTLYWYLQNLGQGPELLIRYENEEAVDDSQLPKDRFSAERLKGVDSTLKIQPAELGDSAVYLCASSLFTRTDGYTFGSGTRLTVV.